This record covers a single T cell receptor (beta chain). Cohorts were based on clinical histories the participants reported. Up to 2 weeks before entering the study, exposed participants had met a COVID-19 case. The sample comes from a study of blood T cell repertoires in COVID-19. In the study overall: The United States, Italy and Spain supplied acute and convalescent COVID-19 samples. PBMCs, B-cell-depleted T cells, or T cells were the source of the cDNA or gDNA that made up the material.

This CDR3 spans 15 amino acids. Trimming at V came to 3 bases and at J to 3 bases, leaving 3 bases not matched to a gene. Germline V gene lookup returns CDR1 KGHDR and CDR2 SFDVKD. Method: immunoSEQ multiplex PCR; TCRdb's copy keeps in-frame clones and lacks some. The table includes about 320,000 clones, 85% to 95% detected once. The clonotype originates from a woman younger than 45 who had been exposed to COVID-19. Sequencing input: PBMCs or T cells enriched from blood (not recorded which). The chain joins TRBV24-1 to TRBJ1-3; 8 nucleotides align to TRBD1. CDR3 DNA: TGTGCCACCAGTGATACAGGGGGAGGTGGAAACACCATATATTTT. This gives the protein CATSDTGGGGNTIYF.